One sample yielded the 24 T cell receptor beta chains listed below, sequenced in a study of early T cells in non-severe SARS-CoV-2 infection. MiXCR was run by TCRdb on the 5' RACE reads, yielding one entry per CDR3 protein. The sample has 65,000 to 75,000 distinct CDR3 sequences, approximately 10% seen once. Sequencing was carried out using whole blood. The receptors were gathered from an adult who was a healthcare worker with PCR-confirmed SARS-CoV-2 infection or an uninfected control (not recorded which).

The chain uses TRBV5-1 and TRBJ2-7, with D perhaps TRBD2 (6 bases). The V end lost 1 base, the J end lost 6 bases, and 23 bases lay between the germline ends. CDR1 and CDR2 (germline): SGHRS, YFSETQ. The CDR3 is 17 residues long. The CDR3 loop is CASSLRGDAGRFSEQYF. In nucleotides, the CDR3 is TGCGCCAGCAGCTTGAGAGGGGACGCGGGGCGTTTTTCCGAGCAGTACTTC.

This clonotype was observed a handful of times. This chain uses TRBV15 with TRBJ1-2; unclear D gene. The CDR3 has 18 amino acids. Trimming stripped 0 bases from V and 2 bases from J, with 19 bases between. Germline V gives CDR1 LNHNV, CDR2 YYDKDF (reference sequence). The CDR3 DNA is TGTGCCACCAGCAGAGATGTGGGATTGTTGTTAACCAACTATGGCTACACCTTC. Its translation: CATSRDVGLLLTNYGYTF.

The DNA of the CDR3 is TGTGCCAGCGGCGGCACAGATACGCAGTATTTT. Translation gives CASGGTDTQYF. The chain employs TRBV9 and TRBJ2-3; D remains unclear. This CDR3 contains 11 residues. Germline V lookup: CDR1 SGDLS, CDR2 YYNGEE. The V gene lost 7 bases and the J gene lost 1 base, with 4 bases spanning the gap. The full variable domain, in which reference TRBV9 and TRBJ2-3 provide the parts outside the CDR3, is DSGVTQTPKHLITATGQRVTLRCSPRSGDLSVYWYQQSLDQGLQFLIQYYNGEERAKGNILERFSAQQFPDLHSELNLSSLELGDSALYFCASGGTDTQYFGPGTRLTVL.

The chain combines TRBV2 with TRBJ2-7; D not certain. V lost 3 bases, J lost 5 bases, and 8 bases lay in between. Germline V lookup: CDR1 SNHLY, CDR2 FYNNEI. The CDR3 length is 12 residues. CDR3 in DNA: TGTGCCAGCAGTGAGGGTTACAACGAGCAGTACTTC. Its protein is CASSEGYNEQYF.

Concerning this clonotype itself: Because the CDR3's place on the DNA is in doubt, the DNA is left out and the CDR3 is given as listed by TCRdb. The V gene is TRBV5-1, the J gene TRBJ1-4; the table names TRBD1, a call not compared with the DNA. Germline CDR1 is SGHRS and CDR2 is YFSETQ. The CDR3 comprises 15 residues, both ends counted. The CDR3 reads CASSLQGPANENCFF.

In regard to this clonotype: One base away lies a much larger clone, so this may be a sequencing read error. J is TRBJ1-1 and V is TRBV6-1, with D tentatively TRBD1 (6 bases). CDR3 size: 13 residues. The V and J ends lost 5 bases and 3 bases respectively, with 10 bases between them. Germline CDR1 is MNHNS and CDR2 is SASEGT. CDR3 sequence: CASSRTGYTEAFF. In DNA form, the CDR3 reads TGTGCCAGCAGTCGCACAGGGTACACTGAAGCTTTCTTT.

V and J are TRBV3-1 and TRBJ1-2; maybe TRBD1 (5 bases). Germline CDR1 is LGHDT and CDR2 is YNNKEL (reference sequence). This CDR3 is 14 amino acids long. V was pared by 4 bases and J by 4 bases, with 13 bases between. The CDR3 coding sequence is TGTGCCAGCAGCCCCACAGGCGAGACCTATGGCTACACCTTC. Encoded protein: CASSPTGETYGYTF.

This clonotype was detected only a few times. The chain couples TRBV29-1 to TRBJ1-1; TRBD1 might be the D (5 bases). V gave up 7 bases and J gave up 4 bases, with 13 bases separating them. Germline CDR1 SQVTM, CDR2 ANQGSEA. The CDR3 spans 12 residues. The CDR3 here is CSAVGDGTEAFF. CDR3 sequence (DNA): TGCAGCGCGGTGGGGGACGGCACTGAAGCTTTCTTT.

This clonotype was detected ten times or more. The CDR3 DNA reads TGTGCCAGCAGGAGTGCGGCACCCCTCCACTTT. It yields the protein CASRSAAPLHF. V and J are TRBV2 and TRBJ1-6; no firm D call. V was pared by 6 bases and J by 11 bases, with 8 bases between. This CDR3 is 11 amino acids long. The germline CDR1 and CDR2 sequences are SNHLY and FYNNEI.

The chain links TRBV6-6 to TRBJ1-1; no clear D gene. Germline V gene data show CDR1 as MNHNY and CDR2 as SVGAGI (reference sequence). V was pared by 3 bases and J by 3 bases, with 8 bases between. There are 13 residues in the CDR3. As DNA, the CDR3 is TGTGCCAGCAGTTATAGAGGAGACACTGAAGCTTTCTTT. This encodes CASSYRGDTEAFF.

This chain joins TRBV5-5 and TRBJ1-3; D unresolved. Germline V gives CDR1 SGHKS, CDR2 YYEKEE (reference sequence). Trimming left V 0 bases short and J 0 bases short, with 7 bases between. The CDR3 covers 15 residues. Here the CDR3 reads CASSLDPSSGNTIYF. CDR3 nucleotides: TGTGCCAGCAGCTTGGACCCTAGCTCTGGAAACACCATATATTTT. Based on the CDR3 plus reference TRBV5-5 and TRBJ1-3, the full variable domain is DAGVTQSPTHLIKTRGQQVTLRCSPISGHKSVSWYQQVLGQGPQFIFQYYEKEERGRGNFPDRFSARQFPNYSSELNVNALLLGDSALYLCASSLDPSSGNTIYFGEGSWLTVV.

This clonotype was seen many times. The rearrangement links TRBV10-1 to TRBJ2-3, with 12 bases identical to TRBD2. The CDR3 totals 18 residues. Unmatched junction bases numbered 8, after V lost 3 bases and J lost 1 base. Germline CDR1 and CDR2: WNHNN and SYGVQD (reference sequence). CDR3: CASSEETSGRCRTDTQYF. The DNA of the CDR3 is TGCGCCAGCAGTGAAGAGACTAGCGGGAGATGCCGCACAGATACGCAGTATTTT.

For this clonotype: Given a much more abundant clone one base away, this may be a read error. The chain employs TRBV5-4 and TRBJ2-7; TRBD1 matches 7 bases. Germline V lookup: CDR1 SGHNT, CDR2 YYREEE (reference sequence). Trimming at V came to 6 bases and at J to 6 bases, leaving 9 bases not matched to a gene. The CDR3 loop spans 13 amino acids. The CDR3 region has the DNA TGTGCCAGCAAAGGGGGCGCAACCTGCGAGCAGTACTTC. This gives the protein CASKGGATCEQYF.

This clonotype has more than one count but fewer than ten. The chain has TRBV6-6 and TRBJ2-7; 8 bases agree with TRBD1. The CDR3 spans 12 residues. The ends lost 5 bases at V and 5 bases at J; junction bases unmatched: 2. The germline V gene has CDR1 MNHNY and CDR2 SVGAGI (reference sequence). This CDR3 is CASSQTGDEQYF. The DNA of the CDR3 is TGTGCCAGCAGTCAGACAGGGGACGAGCAGTACTTC.

This clonotype was recorded at least ten times. The chain uses TRBV4-2 and TRBJ2-7; 7 nucleotides line up with TRBD1. The V and J ends lost 1 base and 3 bases, in that order; junction bases with no gene match: 3. CDR1 and CDR2 from the germline V gene are LGHNA and YNFKEQ. This CDR3 spans 14 amino acids. The CDR3 loop reads CASSQGSGGYEQYF. DNA for the CDR3: TGTGCCAGCAGCCAAGGGTCAGGGGGCTACGAGCAGTACTTC.

The CDR3 DNA follows: TGTGCCAGCTCACAGGGGACACCCAACTCCTACGAGCAGTACTTC. It specifies CASSQGTPNSYEQYF. The J gene is TRBJ2-7, the V gene TRBV18, with D perhaps TRBD1 (6 bases). Germline CDR1 KGHSH, CDR2 LQKENI. Trimming shortened V by 4 bases and J by 0 bases, and 13 bases separated the two germline ends. The CDR3 spans 15 residues.

Many counts were recorded for this clonotype. The V call is TRBV2, the J call TRBJ1-1; unclear D gene. V gave up 7 bases and J gave up 0 bases, with 15 bases separating them. The V gene's germline CDR1 is SNHLY and CDR2 FYNNEI. This CDR3 region has 15 residues. Written as DNA, the CDR3 is TGTGCCAGCACCTTAAGAGGAGATTTGAACACTGAAGCTTTCTTT. This translates into CASTLRGDLNTEAFF.

In its sample, this clonotype was seen many times. The chain has TRBV12-3 or TRBV12-4 and TRBJ2-5; possible D gene TRBD1, 6 bases. Trimming took off 3 bases at V and 5 bases at J, with 13 bases between the two ends. This CDR3 contains 14 residues. This chain's CDR3 is CASSLTARGETQYF. CDR3 coding DNA: TGTGCCAGCAGTTTGACCGCCAGGGGCGAGACCCAGTACTTC.

There are a few counts of this clonotype. The rearrangement joins TRBV20-1 to TRBJ2-5; D is uncertain. Germline V gives CDR1 DFQATT, CDR2 SNEGSKA (reference sequence). The CDR3 covers 13 residues. The V and J ends lost 6 bases and 5 bases respectively, with 16 bases between them. CDR3 region: CSARGLFGETQYF. The CDR3, as DNA: TGCAGTGCCCGTGGGCTGTTTGGCGAGACCCAGTACTTC.

The rearrangement joins TRBV13 to TRBJ2-5; tentatively, D is TRBD2 (5 bases). CDR3 length: 14 amino acids. Germline-derived CDR1 and CDR2 are PRHDT and FYEKMQ (reference sequence). V lost 5 bases and J lost 1, with 11 bases in between. The CDR3 region has the DNA TGTGCCAGCAGCGATGGACTGGGCCAAGAGACCCAGTACTTC. This translates into CASSDGLGQETQYF.

This clonotype occurred many times. The genes are TRBV29-1 and TRBJ2-1; D is perhaps TRBD1 (5 bases). The CDR3 loop spans 12 amino acids. CDR1 and CDR2 from the germline V gene are SQVTM and ANQGSEA. Trimming removed 3 bases from V and 6 bases from J, with 9 bases in between. Here the CDR3 DNA reads TGCAGCGTTGATATCCAGGGCAATGAGCAGTTCTTC. This encodes CSVDIQGNEQFF.

The rearrangement links TRBV11-2 to TRBJ1-6; D ambiguous. CDR1 and CDR2 from the germline V gene are SGHAT and FQNNGV. CDR3 length: 17 residues. V was trimmed by 1 base and J by 0 bases, leaving 10 bases between them. Here the CDR3 DNA reads TGTGCCAGCAGCTTAGGTGGGCTTGGCTCCTATAATTCACCCCTCCACTTT. As protein: CASSLGGLGSYNSPLHF.

This clonotype was seen ten or more times. The chain joins TRBV6-5 to TRBJ1-2; TRBD1 might be the D (6 bases). Germline V gene lookup returns CDR1 MNHEY and CDR2 SVGAGI. This CDR3 is 16 amino acids long. The V end lost 10 bases, the J end lost 4 bases, and 25 bases lay between the germline ends. CDR3: CATSPGAARVLYGYTF. The DNA of the CDR3 is TGTGCCACCAGCCCGGGGGCGGCCCGGGTTCTCTATGGCTACACCTTC.

The sample holds many counts of this clonotype. This sequence joins TRBV12-3 or TRBV12-4 and TRBJ2-1; no clear D gene. The CDR3 is 12 amino acids. V dropped 5 bases and J dropped 6 bases, with 8 bases sitting between them. CDR3: CASSLYRNEQFF. CDR3 in DNA: TGTGCCAGCAGTCTCTACCGCAATGAGCAGTTCTTC.